The rows below give T cell receptor beta chains drawn from one sample of a study of blood T cell repertoires in COVID-19. Using immunoSEQ multiplex PCR, the repertoire was profiled, and TCRdb retains in-frame clones only, with some absent. The sample lists 120,000 to 150,000 clones, more than 75% occurring once. The source material was peripheral blood. The source of these receptors is a man aged 55 to 69 with active or convalescent COVID-19. Both conserved end residues are part of each CDR3. A D gene is named only where the DNA matches it firmly. Only part of the rows carry a size: once, few, many, or a class if the clone is expanded.

d_call,clone_size,j_call,v_call,cdr3_nt,cdr3_aa
TRBD2,.,TRBJ2-7,TRBV4-2,TGTGCCAGCAGTCTGAGCGGGAGGGGAACCTACGAGCAGTACTTC,CASSLSGRGTYEQYF
.,.,TRBJ1-2,TRBV29-1,TGCAGCGCCTCCCACTCGTACGGCTACACCTTC,CSASHSYGYTF
TRBD1,.,TRBJ1-1,TRBV7-2,TGTGCCAGCAGCCTAAGGACAGGGATTAACACTGAAGCTTTCTTT,CASSLRTGINTEAFF
.,.,TRBJ2-3,TRBV5-4,TGTGCCAGCAGCTTGGCAGGCCGTACCACAGATACGCAGTATTTT,CASSLAGRTTDTQYF
.,few,TRBJ2-5,TRBV7-3,TGTGCCAGCAGCCCCTCTGGCGGAGAGACCCAGTACTTC,CASSPSGGETQYF
.,.,TRBJ1-4,TRBV28,TGTGCCAGCAGTTTATGGTCTCCAGGCAGTGAAAAACTGTTTTTT,CASSLWSPGSEKLFF
.,.,TRBJ1-2,TRBV28,TGTGCCAGCAGTGGCTCCGTCGACTATGGCTACACCTTC,CASSGSVDYGYTF
.,.,TRBJ2-1,TRBV6-2/TRBV6-3,TGTGCCAGCAGCCCACAGAGCCCCCGGCAAGGGGTCCACAATGAGCAGTTCTTC,CASSPQSPRQGVHNEQFF
.,.,TRBJ1-5,TRBV6-6,TGTGCCAGCAACTTAGACAATCAGCCCCAGCATTTT,CASNLDNQPQHF
TRBD1,.,TRBJ1-6,TRBV2,TGTGCCAGCAGTAACAGGGGTGATAATTCACCCCTCCACTTT,CASSNRGDNSPLHF
TRBD2,.,TRBJ2-2,TRBV15,TGTGCCACCAGCAGAGTAGCGGGTCGTCGGACCGGGGAGCTGTTTTTT,CATSRVAGRRTGELFF
.,.,TRBJ1-2,TRBV3-1/TRBV3-2,TGTGCCAGCAGCCGACAGGAGCGGTGGGAATCTAACTATGGCTACACCTTC,CASSRQERWESNYGYTF
TRBD1,.,TRBJ1-2,TRBV6-4,TGTGCCAGCAGAATTCCGGGACAGGGGGCATCTGGCTACACCTTC,CASRIPGQGASGYTF
.,.,TRBJ2-3,TRBV29-1,TGCAGCGTTGACGAGAGTCCGACAGATACGCAGTATTTT,CSVDESPTDTQYF
TRBD1,.,TRBJ2-1,TRBV29-1,TGCAGCGTTGCCCGGACAGGATCTGGCGATGAGCAGTTCTTC,CSVARTGSGDEQFF